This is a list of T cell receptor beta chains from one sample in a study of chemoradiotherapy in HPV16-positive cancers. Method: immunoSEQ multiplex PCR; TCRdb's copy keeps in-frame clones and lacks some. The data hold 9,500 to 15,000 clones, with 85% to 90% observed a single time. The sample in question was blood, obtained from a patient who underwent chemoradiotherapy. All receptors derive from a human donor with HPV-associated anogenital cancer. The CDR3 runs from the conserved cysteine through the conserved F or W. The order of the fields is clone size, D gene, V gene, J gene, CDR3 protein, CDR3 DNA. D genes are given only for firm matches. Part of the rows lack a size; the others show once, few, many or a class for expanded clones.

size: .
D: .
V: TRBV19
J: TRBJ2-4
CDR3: CASSRVAAAKNIQYF
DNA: TGTGCCAGTAGTAGAGTCGCGGCAGCCAAAAACATTCAGTACTTC

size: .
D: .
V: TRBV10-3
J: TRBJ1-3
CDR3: CAISGGSLSGNTIYF
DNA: TGTGCCATCAGTGGGGGCAGTCTCTCTGGAAACACCATATATTTT

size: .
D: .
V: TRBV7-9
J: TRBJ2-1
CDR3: CASSPTSRPNEQFF
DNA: TGTGCCAGCAGCCCCACGTCCCGGCCAAATGAGCAGTTCTTC

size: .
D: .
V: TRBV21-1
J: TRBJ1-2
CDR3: CASTRRRGRDRANYGYTF
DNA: TGTGCCAGCACCCGCCGACGGGGTCGAGACAGAGCTAACTATGGCTACACCTTC

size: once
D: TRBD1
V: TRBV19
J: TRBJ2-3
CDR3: CASREPGQTSTDTQYF
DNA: TGTGCCAGTAGGGAACCGGGACAGACTAGCACAGATACGCAGTATTTT

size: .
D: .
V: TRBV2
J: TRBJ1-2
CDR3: CASSGRQYGYTF
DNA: TGTGCCAGCAGTGGTAGACAATATGGCTACACCTTC

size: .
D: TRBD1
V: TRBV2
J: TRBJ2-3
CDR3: CASRERTGPTDTQYF
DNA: TGTGCCAGCAGAGAGAGGACAGGTCCCACAGATACGCAGTATTTT

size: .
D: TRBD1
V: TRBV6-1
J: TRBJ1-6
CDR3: CASRSGQGNSPLHF
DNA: TGTGCCAGCAGATCGGGACAGGGAAATTCACCCCTCCACTTT

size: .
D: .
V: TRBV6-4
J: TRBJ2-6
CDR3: CASRNSEGGLNGANVLTF
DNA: TGTGCCAGCAGGAATTCCGAGGGGGGGCTGAATGGGGCCAACGTCCTGACTTTC

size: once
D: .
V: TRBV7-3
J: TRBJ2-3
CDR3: CASSPLRGGTDTQYF
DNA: TGTGCCAGCAGCCCGCTCCGGGGAGGCACAGATACGCAGTATTTT

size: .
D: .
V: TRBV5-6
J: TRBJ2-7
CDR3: CASSFGTGFGEQYF
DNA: TGTGCCAGCAGCTTCGGGACGGGCTTTGGGGAGCAGTACTTC

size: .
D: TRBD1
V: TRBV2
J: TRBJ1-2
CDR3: CASSEPKGAGGNGYTF
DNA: TGTGCCAGCAGTGAACCAAAGGGGGCAGGGGGAAATGGCTACACCTTC

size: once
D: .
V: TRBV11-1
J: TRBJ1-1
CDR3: CASSLVLGLNTEAFF
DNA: TGTGCCAGCAGCTTAGTATTGGGGCTGAACACTGAAGCTTTCTTT

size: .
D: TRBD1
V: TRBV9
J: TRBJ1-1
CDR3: CASREGTGTNTEAFF
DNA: TGTGCCAGCAGAGAGGGGACAGGGACGAACACTGAAGCTTTCTTT

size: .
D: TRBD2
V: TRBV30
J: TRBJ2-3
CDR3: CAWSETSGGTDTQYF
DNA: TGTGCCTGGAGTGAGACTAGCGGGGGCACAGATACGCAGTATTTT

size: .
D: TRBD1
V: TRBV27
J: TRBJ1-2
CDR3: CASSLRVGDSRYGYTF
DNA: TGTGCCAGCAGTTTAAGGGTCGGGGACAGCCGCTATGGCTACACCTTC

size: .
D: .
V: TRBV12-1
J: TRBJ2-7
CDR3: CASSFSGKGGASSYEQYF
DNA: TGTGCCAGCAGCTTTTCGGGAAAGGGCGGGGCGAGCTCCTACGAGCAGTACTTC

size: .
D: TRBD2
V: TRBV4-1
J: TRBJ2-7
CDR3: CASSPTPTSGVYEQYF
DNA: TGCGCCAGCAGCCCTACACCGACTAGCGGGGTTTACGAGCAGTACTTC

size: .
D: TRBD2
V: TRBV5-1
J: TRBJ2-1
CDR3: CASSPSGGHYNEQFF
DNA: TGCGCCAGCAGCCCTAGCGGGGGGCACTACAATGAGCAGTTCTTC

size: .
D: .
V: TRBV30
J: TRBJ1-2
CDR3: CAWSLFSRRDLYGYTF
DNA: TGTGCCTGGAGTTTATTTTCCAGGCGCGATCTCTATGGCTACACCTTC

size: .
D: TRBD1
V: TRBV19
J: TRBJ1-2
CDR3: CASSSQSGTANYGYTF
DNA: TGTGCCAGTAGTTCTCAATCAGGGACAGCTAACTATGGCTACACCTTC

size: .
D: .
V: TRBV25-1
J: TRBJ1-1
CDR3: CASTFTTDTEAFF
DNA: TGTGCCAGCACCTTCACCACGGACACTGAAGCTTTCTTT

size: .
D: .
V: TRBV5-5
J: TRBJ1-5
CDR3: CASSQQESVLSNQPQHF
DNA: TGTGCCAGCAGCCAACAGGAATCGGTCCTAAGCAATCAGCCCCAGCATTTT

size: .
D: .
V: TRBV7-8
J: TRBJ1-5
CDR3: CASHGGAEPQHF
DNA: TGTGCCAGCCACGGGGGCGCGGAGCCCCAGCATTTT

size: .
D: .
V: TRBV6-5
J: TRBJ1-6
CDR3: CASSYEHNSPLHF
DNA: TGTGCCAGCAGTTACGAGCATAATTCACCCCTCCACTTT

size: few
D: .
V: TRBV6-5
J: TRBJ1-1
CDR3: CASSTGDTGYTEAFF
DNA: TGTGCCAGCAGTACGGGGGACACCGGATACACTGAAGCTTTCTTT

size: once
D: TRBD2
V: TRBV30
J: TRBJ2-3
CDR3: CAWSLQSGVTDTQYF
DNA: TGTGCCTGGTCCCTGCAAAGCGGGGTTACAGATACGCAGTATTTT

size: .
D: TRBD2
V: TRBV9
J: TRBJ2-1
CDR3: CASSLRTSGYNEQFF
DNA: TGTGCCAGCAGCTTGAGGACTAGCGGGTACAATGAGCAGTTCTTC

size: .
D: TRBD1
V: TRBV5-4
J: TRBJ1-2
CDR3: CASSLTSGQGFGYTF
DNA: TGTGCCAGCAGCTTGACATCGGGACAGGGGTTTGGCTACACCTTC

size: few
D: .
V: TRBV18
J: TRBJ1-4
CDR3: CASSPRATNEKLFF
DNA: TGTGCCAGCTCACCCCGGGCAACTAATGAAAAACTGTTTTTT

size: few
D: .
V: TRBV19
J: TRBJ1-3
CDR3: CASSELVIDGTSQTDSGNTIYF
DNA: TGTGCCAGTAGTGAACTTGTAATAGACGGGACCTCCCAAACCGACTCTGGAAACACCATATATTTT

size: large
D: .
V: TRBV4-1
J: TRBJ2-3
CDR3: CASSHAGLSEPIDTQYF
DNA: TGCGCCAGCAGCCATGCCGGCCTATCCGAGCCGATAGATACGCAGTATTTT

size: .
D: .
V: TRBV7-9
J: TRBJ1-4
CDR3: CASSRFRDPPTNEKLFF
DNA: TGTGCCAGCAGCCGTTTCCGGGACCCCCCTACTAATGAAAAACTGTTTTTT

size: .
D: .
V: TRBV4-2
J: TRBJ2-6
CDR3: CASSQDGDTSWSGANVLTF
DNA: TGTGCCAGCAGCCAAGATGGCGACACCTCGTGGTCTGGGGCCAACGTCCTGACTTTC

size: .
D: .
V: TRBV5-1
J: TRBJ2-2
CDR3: CASTISNTGELFF
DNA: TGCGCCAGCACGATCTCGAACACCGGGGAGCTGTTTTTT

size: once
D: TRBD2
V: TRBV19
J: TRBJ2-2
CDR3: CASSGLAGGTGELFF
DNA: TGTGCCAGTAGTGGGCTAGCGGGGGGCACCGGGGAGCTGTTTTTT

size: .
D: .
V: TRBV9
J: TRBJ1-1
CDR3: CASSVGWNTEAFF
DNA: TGTGCCAGCAGCGTAGGGTGGAACACTGAAGCTTTCTTT

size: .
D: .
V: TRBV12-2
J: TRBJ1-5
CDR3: CASRPDRGRSQPQHF
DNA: TGTGCAAGTCGCCCTGACAGGGGAAGGAGTCAGCCCCAGCATTTT

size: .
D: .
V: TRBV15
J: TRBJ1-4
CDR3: CATSRVREKLFF
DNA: TGTGCCACCAGCAGAGTCCGGGAAAAACTGTTTTTT

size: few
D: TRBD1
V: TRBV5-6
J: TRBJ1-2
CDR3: CASSRDRGFYGYTF
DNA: TGTGCCAGCAGCCGGGACAGGGGGTTCTATGGCTACACCTTC

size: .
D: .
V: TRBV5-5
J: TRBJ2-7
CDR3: CASSLGYEQYF
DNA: TGTGCCAGCAGCTTGGGATACGAGCAGTACTTC

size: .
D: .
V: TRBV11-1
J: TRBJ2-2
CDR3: CASSRGYSGGELFF
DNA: TGTGCCAGCAGCCGAGGATATAGCGGCGGGGAGCTGTTTTTT

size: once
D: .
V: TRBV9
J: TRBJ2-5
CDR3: CASDRGGQETQYF
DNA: TGTGCCAGCGACCGCGGAGGGCAAGAGACCCAGTACTTC

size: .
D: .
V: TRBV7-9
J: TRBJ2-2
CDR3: CASSVGLNTGELFF
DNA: TGTGCCAGCTCCGTGGGCCTGAACACCGGGGAGCTGTTTTTT

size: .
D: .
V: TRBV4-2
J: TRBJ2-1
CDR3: CASSLLGDEQFF
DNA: TGTGCCAGCAGCCTCTTAGGGGATGAGCAGTTCTTC

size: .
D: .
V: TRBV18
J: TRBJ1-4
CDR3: CASSGTIGTVGSNEKLFF
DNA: TGTGCCAGCTCAGGGACGATCGGGACTGTGGGATCTAATGAAAAACTGTTTTTT

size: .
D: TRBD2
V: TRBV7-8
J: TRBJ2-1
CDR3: CASSRTSGGNEQFF
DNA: TGTGCCAGCAGTCGGACTAGCGGGGGGAATGAGCAGTTCTTC

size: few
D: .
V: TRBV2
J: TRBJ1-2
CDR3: CASTAERGAGYGYTF
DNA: TGTGCCAGCACCGCTGAGCGGGGGGCCGGCTATGGCTACACCTTC

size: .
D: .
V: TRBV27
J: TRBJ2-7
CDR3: CASSLHGLPYEQYF
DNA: TGTGCCAGCAGTCTTCATGGATTGCCCTACGAGCAGTACTTC

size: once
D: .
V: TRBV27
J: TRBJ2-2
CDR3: CASSLFQNTGELFF
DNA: TGTGCCAGCAGTTTATTCCAGAACACCGGGGAGCTGTTTTTT

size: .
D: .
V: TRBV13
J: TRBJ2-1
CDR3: CASRPSYNEQFF
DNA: TGTGCCAGCAGGCCTTCCTACAATGAGCAGTTCTTC

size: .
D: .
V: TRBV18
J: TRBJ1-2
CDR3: CASSPRRTGNDAYGYTF
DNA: TGTGCCAGCTCACCCCGTCGAACCGGGAACGATGCTTATGGCTACACCTTC

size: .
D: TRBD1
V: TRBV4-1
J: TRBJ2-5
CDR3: CASSPRQGAPRETQYF
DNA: TGCGCCAGCAGCCCTAGACAGGGGGCGCCTCGAGAGACCCAGTACTTC

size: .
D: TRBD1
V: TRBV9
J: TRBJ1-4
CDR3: CASSVTGGANEKLFF
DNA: TGTGCCAGCAGCGTAACAGGGGGCGCGAATGAAAAACTGTTTTTT

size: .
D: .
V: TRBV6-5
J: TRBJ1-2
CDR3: CASSPGSADHYGYTF
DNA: TGTGCCAGCAGCCCAGGGTCCGCAGACCACTATGGCTACACCTTC